Presented here are 4 T cell receptor beta chains from one specimen sequenced in a study of regulatory T cells in long-lasting Graves disease. Documented time point: persistent/refractory GD, antithyroid drugs over 5 years with positive TRAb. RNA extracted from PBMCs served as the sequencing template. Arm-PCR with iRepertoire HTBI primers amplified the CDR3 regions for these TCR beta libraries. TCRdb re-derived calls from the multiplex PCR reads in MiXCR, one entry per CDR3 protein. The sample records approximately 470,000 distinct CDR3 sequences, around 20% being singletons. Sequencing used peripheral blood mononuclear cells (PBMCs), obtained when the disease was refractory, from a patient treated with antithyroid drugs. All receptors come from a female donor with Graves disease.

This clonotype was counted ten times or more. J is TRBJ2-7 and V is TRBV27; TRBD1 is a possible D gene (5 bases). The CDR3 contains 12 residues. Germline CDR1 and CDR2: MNHEY and SMNVEV (reference sequence). The V end lost 10 bases, the J end lost 5 bases, and 15 bases lay between the germline ends. CDR3 DNA: TGTGCCACAAAGGGGTCTTGGAACGAGCAGTACTTC. This sequence encodes CATKGSWNEQYF.

CDR3: CSVETNEAVYEQYF. CDR3 in DNA: TGCAGCGTTGAAACAAACGAGGCCGTCTACGAGCAGTACTTC. V and J are TRBV29-1 and TRBJ2-7; D ambiguous. The germline V and J ends were trimmed by 2 bases and 3 bases, with 14 bases remaining between them. Germline CDR1 is SQVTM and CDR2 is ANQGSEA. There are 14 residues in the CDR3.

This clonotype was observed a handful of times. The chain is built from TRBV10-3 and TRBJ1-2; no clear D. V gave up 4 bases and J gave up 3 bases, with 6 bases separating them. Germline CDR1 ENHRY, CDR2 SYGVKD. The CDR3 has 12 amino acids. The CDR3 loop reads CAISVDYYGYTF. In DNA, the CDR3 is TGTGCCATCAGTGTGGATTACTATGGCTACACCTTC.

Only a few counts were recorded for this clonotype. The chain joins TRBV29-1 to TRBJ2-7; TRBD2 matches at 8 bases. The ends lost 4 bases at V and 1 base at J; junction bases unmatched: 6. CDR1 is SQVTM and CDR2 is ANQGSEA in the germline V gene. The CDR3 length is 14 residues. Written as DNA, the CDR3 is TGCAGCGTTGGAATAGCGGGGCCTTCCTACGAGCAGTACTTC. It specifies CSVGIAGPSYEQYF.